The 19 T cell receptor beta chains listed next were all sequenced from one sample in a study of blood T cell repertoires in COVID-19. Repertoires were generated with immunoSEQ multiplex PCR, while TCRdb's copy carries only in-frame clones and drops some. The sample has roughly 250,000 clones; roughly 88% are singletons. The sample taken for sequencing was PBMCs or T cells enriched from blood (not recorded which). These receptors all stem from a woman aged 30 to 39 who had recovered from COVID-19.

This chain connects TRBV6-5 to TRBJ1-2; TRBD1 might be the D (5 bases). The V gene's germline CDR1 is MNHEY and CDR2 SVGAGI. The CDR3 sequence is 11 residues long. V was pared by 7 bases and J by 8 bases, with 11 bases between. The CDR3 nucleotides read TGTGCCAGCACCCAGGGAGGGGGCTACACCTTC. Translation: CASTQGGGYTF.

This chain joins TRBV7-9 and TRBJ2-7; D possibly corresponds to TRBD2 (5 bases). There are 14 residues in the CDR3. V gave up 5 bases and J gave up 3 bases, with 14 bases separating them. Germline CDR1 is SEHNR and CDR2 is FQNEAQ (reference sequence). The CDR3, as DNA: TGTGCCAGCAGCCCAATGAGAGGACTCTACGAGCAGTACTTC. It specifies CASSPMRGLYEQYF.

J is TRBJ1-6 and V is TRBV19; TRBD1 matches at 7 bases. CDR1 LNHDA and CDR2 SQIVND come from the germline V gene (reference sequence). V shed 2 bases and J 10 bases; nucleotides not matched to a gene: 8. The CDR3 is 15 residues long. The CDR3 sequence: CASSIIDREGSPLHF. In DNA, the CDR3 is TGTGCCAGTAGTATAATCGACAGGGAAGGCTCACCCCTCCACTTT.

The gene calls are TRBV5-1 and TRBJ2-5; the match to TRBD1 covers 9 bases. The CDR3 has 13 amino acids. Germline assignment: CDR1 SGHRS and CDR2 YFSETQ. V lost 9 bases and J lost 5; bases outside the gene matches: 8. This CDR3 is CATGTGLPETQYF. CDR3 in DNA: TGCGCCACCGGGACAGGGCTCCCCGAGACCCAGTACTTC.

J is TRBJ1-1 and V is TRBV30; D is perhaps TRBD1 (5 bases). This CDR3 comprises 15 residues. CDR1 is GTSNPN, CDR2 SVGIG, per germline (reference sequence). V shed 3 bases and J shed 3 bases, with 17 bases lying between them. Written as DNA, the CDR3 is TGTGCCTGGAGCTCCCACGGGGGGAGTGACACTGAAGCTTTCTTT. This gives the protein CAWSSHGGSDTEAFF. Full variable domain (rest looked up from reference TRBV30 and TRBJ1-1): SQTIHQWPATLVQPVGSPLSLECTVEGTSNPNLYWYRQAAGRGLQLLFYSVGIGQISSEVPQNLSASRPQDRQFILSSKKLLLSDSGFYLCAWSSHGGSDTEAFFGQGTRLTVV.

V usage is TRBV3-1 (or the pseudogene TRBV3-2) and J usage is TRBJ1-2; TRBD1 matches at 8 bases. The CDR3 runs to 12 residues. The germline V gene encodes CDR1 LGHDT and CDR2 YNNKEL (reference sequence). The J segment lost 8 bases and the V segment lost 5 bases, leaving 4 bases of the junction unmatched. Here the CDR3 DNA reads TGTGCCAGCAGCTCAGGGGGCTGGGGCTACACCTTC. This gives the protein CASSSGGWGYTF.

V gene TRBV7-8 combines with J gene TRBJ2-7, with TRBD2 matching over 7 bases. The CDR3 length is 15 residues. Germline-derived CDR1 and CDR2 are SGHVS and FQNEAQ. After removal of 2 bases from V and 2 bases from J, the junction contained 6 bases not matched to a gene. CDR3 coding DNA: TGTGCCAGCAGCTTACGGGGGGAGGCCCCCTACGAGCAGTACTTC. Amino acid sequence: CASSLRGEAPYEQYF.

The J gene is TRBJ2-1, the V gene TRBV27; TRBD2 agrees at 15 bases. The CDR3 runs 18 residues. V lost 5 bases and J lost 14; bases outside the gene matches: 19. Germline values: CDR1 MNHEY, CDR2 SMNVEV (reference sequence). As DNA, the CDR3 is TGTGCCAGCAGTAGGCAGGAGCTAAGGACTAGCGGGAGGGCCGATAAGTTCTTC. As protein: CASSRQELRTSGRADKFF.

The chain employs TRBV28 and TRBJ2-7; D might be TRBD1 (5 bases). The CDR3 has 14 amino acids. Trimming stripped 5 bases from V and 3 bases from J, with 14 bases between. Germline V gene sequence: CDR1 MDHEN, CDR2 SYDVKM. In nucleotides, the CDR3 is TGTGCCAGCAGTCCACAGGTATACCTCTACGAGCAGTACTTC. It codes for CASSPQVYLYEQYF.

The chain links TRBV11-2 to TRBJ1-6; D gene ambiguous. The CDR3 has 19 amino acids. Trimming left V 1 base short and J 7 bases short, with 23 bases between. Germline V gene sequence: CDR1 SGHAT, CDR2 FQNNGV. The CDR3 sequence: CASSLGRTDNPFRNSPLHF. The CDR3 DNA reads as TGTGCCAGCAGCTTAGGGAGGACGGATAATCCCTTCCGCAATTCACCCCTCCACTTT.

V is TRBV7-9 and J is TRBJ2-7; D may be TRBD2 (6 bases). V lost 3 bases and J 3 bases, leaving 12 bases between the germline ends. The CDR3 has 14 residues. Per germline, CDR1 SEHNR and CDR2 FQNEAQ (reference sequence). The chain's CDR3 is CASSFSSGDYEQYF. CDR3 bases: TGTGCCAGCAGCTTCAGTAGCGGAGACTACGAGCAGTACTTC. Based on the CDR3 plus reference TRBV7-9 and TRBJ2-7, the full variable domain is DTGVSQNPRHKITKRGQNVTFRCDPISEHNRLYWYRQTLGQGPEFLTYFQNEAQLEKSRLLSDRFSAERPKGSFSTLEIQRTEQGDSAMYLCASSFSSGDYEQYFGPGTRLTVT.

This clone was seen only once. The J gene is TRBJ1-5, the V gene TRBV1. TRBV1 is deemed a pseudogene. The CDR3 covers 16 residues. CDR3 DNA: TGCACCAGCAGCCAGGACGCCGGGGAGGGAAATCAGCCCCAGCATTTT. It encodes CTSSQDAGEGNQPQHF.

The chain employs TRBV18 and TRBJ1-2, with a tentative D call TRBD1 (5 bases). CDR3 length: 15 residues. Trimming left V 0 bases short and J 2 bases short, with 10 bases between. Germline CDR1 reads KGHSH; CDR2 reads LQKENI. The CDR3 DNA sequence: TGTGCCAGCTCACCACCGATCGGACACAACTATGGCTACACCTTC. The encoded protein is CASSPPIGHNYGYTF.

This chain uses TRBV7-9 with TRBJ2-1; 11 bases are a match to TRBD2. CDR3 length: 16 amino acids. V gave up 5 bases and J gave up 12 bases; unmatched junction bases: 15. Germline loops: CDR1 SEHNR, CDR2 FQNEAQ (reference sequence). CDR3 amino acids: CASSQPTSGRAGGQFF. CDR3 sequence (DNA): TGTGCCAGCAGCCAACCAACTAGCGGGAGAGCCGGTGGGCAGTTCTTC.

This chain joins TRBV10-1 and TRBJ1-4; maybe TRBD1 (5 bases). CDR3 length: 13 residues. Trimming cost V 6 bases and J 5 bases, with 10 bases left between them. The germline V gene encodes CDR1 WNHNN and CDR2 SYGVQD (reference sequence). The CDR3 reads CASRSGPNEKLFF. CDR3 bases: TGCGCCAGCAGGTCAGGGCCGAATGAAAAACTGTTTTTT.

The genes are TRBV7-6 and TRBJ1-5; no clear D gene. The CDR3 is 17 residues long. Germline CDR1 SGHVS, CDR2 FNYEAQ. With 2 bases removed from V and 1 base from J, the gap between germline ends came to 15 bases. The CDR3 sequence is CASSLSLGRTSNQPQHF. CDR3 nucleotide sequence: TGTGCCAGCAGCTTATCTCTGGGGAGGACGAGCAATCAGCCCCAGCATTTT.

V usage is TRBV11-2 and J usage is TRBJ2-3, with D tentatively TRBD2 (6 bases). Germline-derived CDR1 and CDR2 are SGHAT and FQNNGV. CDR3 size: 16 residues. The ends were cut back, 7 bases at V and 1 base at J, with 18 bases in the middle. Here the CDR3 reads CASMRGFSVGTDTQYF. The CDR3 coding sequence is TGTGCCAGCATGCGGGGCTTCTCCGTCGGCACAGATACGCAGTATTTT.

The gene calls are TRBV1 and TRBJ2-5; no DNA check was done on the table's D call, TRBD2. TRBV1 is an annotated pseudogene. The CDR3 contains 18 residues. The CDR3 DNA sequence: TGCACCAGCAGCCAAGACGCACTAGCGGGGGGGCCACAGGAGACCCAGTACTTC. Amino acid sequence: CTSSQDALAGGPQETQYF.

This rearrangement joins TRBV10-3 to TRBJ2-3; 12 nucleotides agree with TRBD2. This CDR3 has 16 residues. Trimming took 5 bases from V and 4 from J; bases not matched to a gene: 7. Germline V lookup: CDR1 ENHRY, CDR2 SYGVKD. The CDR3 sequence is CAISPSSGGAADTQYF. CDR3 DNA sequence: TGTGCCATCAGTCCCTCTAGCGGGGGGGCCGCAGATACGCAGTATTTT.